The T cell receptor (beta chain) under discussion was sequenced for a study of T cell clusters in autoimmune cytopenias. Points from the study as a whole: A dominant lymphoma-associated repertoire apparently masked the cluster-lack signature in secondary cytopenia versus chronic lymphocytic leukemia.

TRB was amplified by touch-down multiplex PCR, primer pools A and B combined. TCRdb re-called the multiplex PCR reads; one entry per CDR3 protein, DNA not given. The sample has thousands of distinct CDR3 sequences. This CDR3 contains 15 residues. Tens of thousands of genome equivalents of blood DNA were amplified for TRB. On this clonotype itself: Its antigen is unidentified.

Separately, the same data were catalogued under a study of T cell repertoires in aging, cancer and after chemotherapy. From that report: Repeat sampling of healthy donors over several months to years showed clear clonal overlap. Median generation probability rose over the chemotherapy interval in each cancer cohort, suggesting rebound thymic output.

This receptor was identified in a human donor in good health. Specimen: peripheral blood. The chain links TRBV12-3 or TRBV12-4 to TRBJ1-1; TCRdb returns TRBD1, unconfirmable since there is no DNA. This CDR3 is CASSYRRESNTEAFF.